This T cell receptor beta chain originates from a study of beta chain features in type 1 diabetes. Sequencing targeted expressed TCRB transcripts, as all isolated RNA had been reverse transcribed. Assay: immunoSEQ multiplex PCR; the TCRdb copy retains only in-frame clones and omits some. The sample lists hundreds of thousands of clones; around an eighth were seen once. On this clone itself: Its antigen is currently unknown.

Study-wide results and limits: Among type 1 diabetes patients, VDJ junctions had fewer insertions and more deletions. There was a moderate but significant shortening of TCRB CDR3s in all four CD4+ subsets of Type 1 diabetes patients.

Via the markers CD45RO/CCR7/CD25/CD127/CD95/CD27, stem cell-like memory, regulatory, central memory and naive CD4+ cells were sorted. The clonotype comes from a man aged 18 to 29 with type 1 diabetes. Sequencing was carried out using naive CD4+ T cells from blood.

In DNA form, the CDR3 reads TGCAGCGTGGCCTTGGGGGGCAACACCGGGGAGCTGTTTTTT. Translated: CSVALGGNTGELFF. The chain is built from TRBV29-1 and TRBJ2-2; D could derive from TRBD1 or TRBD2 (6 bases each). There are 14 residues in the CDR3. Trimming took 6 bases from V and 2 from J, leaving 13 bases between them. The germline CDR1 and CDR2 sequences are SQVTM and ANQGSEA.